The 10 T cell receptor beta chains given below trace back to one sample, sequenced in a study of CD8 T cells in Susac syndrome. RNA amounts of roughly 0.45 to 1 ug underwent reverse transcription with random hexamers. TCRdb fed the immunoSEQ multiplex PCR reads into MiXCR, producing one record per CDR3 protein. Among approximately 120,000 distinct CDR3 sequences, about 95% were seen once, and the ten largest hold just over 0.095%. Input material: CD4+ T cells from PBMCs. The source is a human donor in good health.

J is TRBJ2-3 and V is TRBV3-1; D ambiguous. V lost 4 bases to trimming and J lost 6 bases, with 5 bases between them. This CDR3 spans 11 amino acids. CDR1 and CDR2 from the germline V gene are LGHDT and YNNKEL (reference sequence). CDR3 nucleotides: TGTGCCAGCAGCCGACTGGATACGCAGTATTTT. It encodes CASSRLDTQYF.

The genes are TRBV4-1 and TRBJ1-4, with D possibly TRBD1 on 5 matching bases. The CDR3 has 15 amino acids. Trimming removed 1 base at V and 3 bases at J, with 9 bases between. Germline V gene data show CDR1 as MGHRA and CDR2 as YSYEKL. CDR3 amino acids: CASSQGGAANEKLFF. For the CDR3, the DNA is TGCGCCAGCAGCCAAGGAGGGGCGGCTAATGAAAAACTGTTTTTT.

The rearrangement links TRBV5-1 to TRBJ1-5; TRBD1 matches 10 bases. Germline V CDR1 and CDR2: SGHRS, YFSETQ. The CDR3 runs to 15 residues. V gave up 4 bases and J gave up 5 bases; unmatched junction bases: 6. CDR3 DNA: TGCGCCAGCAGCAAGACAGGGGGCGTCTATCAGCCCCAGCATTTT. This sequence encodes CASSKTGGVYQPQHF.

The V gene is TRBV27, the J gene TRBJ2-7; TRBD2 matches 12 bases. V trimming: 5 bases; J trimming: 4 bases; junction bases outside the gene matches: 9. This CDR3 contains 16 residues. Germline V gene data show CDR1 as MNHEY and CDR2 as SMNVEV (reference sequence). Here the CDR3 reads CASSPGGLAGWYEQYF. CDR3 nucleotides: TGTGCCAGCAGTCCCGGAGGACTAGCGGGATGGTACGAGCAGTACTTC.

This chain links TRBV29-1 with TRBJ1-2; D perhaps matches TRBD1 (6 bases). Germline lookup yields CDR1 SQVTM and CDR2 ANQGSEA. V gave up 2 bases and J gave up 4 bases, with 11 bases separating them. The CDR3 contains 13 residues. This CDR3 reads CSVELQGGYGYTF. CDR3 DNA sequence: TGCAGCGTTGAATTACAGGGTGGCTATGGCTACACCTTC.

This rearrangement joins TRBV7-9 to TRBJ1-4, with D possibly matching TRBD1 (6 bases). The V end lost 8 bases, the J end lost 4 bases, and 14 bases lay between the germline ends. CDR1 SEHNR and CDR2 FQNEAQ come from the germline V gene (reference sequence). The CDR3 has 14 amino acids. The CDR3 loop reads CASRRGGVNEKLFF. In nucleotides, the CDR3 is TGTGCCAGCCGCAGGGGAGGAGTTAATGAAAAACTGTTTTTT.

As to this clonotype: Relative to the germline gene, one junction end is altered; a read error may explain this. V gene TRBV15 combines with J gene TRBJ2-6; no definite D call. The germline CDR1 and CDR2 sequences are LNHNV and YYDKDF (reference sequence). The CDR3 totals 15 residues. CDR3: CATSRDPVGPNVLTF. CDR3 sequence (DNA): TGTGCCACCAGCAGAGATCCGGTTGGGCCCAACGTCCTGACTTTC.

The rearrangement uses TRBV29-1 and TRBJ1-6, with D possibly matching TRBD1 (5 bases). The CDR3 is made up of 14 amino acids. Germline V CDR1 and CDR2: SQVTM, ANQGSEA. Between the trimmed V and J ends, which lost 7 bases and 6 bases, there was a span of 16 bases. The CDR3: CSARSGGGNSPLHF. The CDR3 coding sequence is TGCAGCGCCCGCAGTGGGGGAGGTAATTCACCCCTCCACTTT.

The chain is built from TRBV15 and TRBJ1-4; perhaps TRBD1 as D (5 bases). The CDR3 spans 14 residues. The ends were cut back, 0 bases at V and 5 bases at J, with 7 bases in the middle. CDR1 and CDR2 from the germline V gene are LNHNV and YYDKDF (reference sequence). CDR3 residues: CATSRDAGNEKLFF. The CDR3 bases are TGTGCCACCAGCAGAGACGCAGGGAATGAAAAACTGTTTTTT.

The V call is TRBV9, the J call TRBJ2-2, with 10 bases lining up with TRBD1. Trimming removed 8 bases from V and 6 bases from J; junction bases left unmatched: 1. CDR3 length: 12 residues. CDR1 is SGDLS and CDR2 is YYNGEE in the germline V gene. The CDR3 loop reads CASGQGAGELFF. CDR3 bases: TGTGCCAGTGGACAGGGGGCCGGGGAGCTGTTTTTT.